This T cell receptor beta chain was identified in a study of blood T cell repertoires in COVID-19. Using immunoSEQ multiplex PCR, the repertoire was profiled, and TCRdb retains in-frame clones only, with some absent. This table holds 110,000 or so clones, around 85% found once. Sample: peripheral blood. The sequence came from a human donor in a cohort sampled during active COVID-19.

The DNA for the CDR3 is TGTGCCAGCAGCGTAGATCCTAATCAGCCCCAGCATTTT. This encodes CASSVDPNQPQHF. The chain combines TRBV9 with TRBJ1-5, with no clear D. The length of the CDR3 is 13 residues. V dropped 0 bases and J dropped 4 bases, with 5 bases sitting between them. Germline V gives CDR1 SGDLS, CDR2 YYNGEE.